Below, 27 T cell receptor beta chains from the same sample are listed, as sequenced in a study of technical replicates of blood from several donors. Here immunoSEQ multiplex PCR was the method, and the copy in TCRdb shows in-frame clones only, minus some. The table lists about 100,000 clones, roughly 95% of them singletons. The sequencing input was T cells isolated from PBMCs. These receptors came from a human donor in good health.

V gene TRBV7-2 combines with J gene TRBJ1-3, with a tentative D call TRBD1 (6 bases). The CDR3 is 12 residues long. The ends were cut back, 3 bases at V and 8 bases at J, with 8 bases in the middle. The germline V gene has CDR1 SGHTA and CDR2 FQGNSA. The CDR3 region has the DNA TGTGCCAGCAGCTTCAGGGGTGACACCATATATTTT. Translation: CASSFRGDTIYF.

The chain combines TRBV9 with TRBJ2-2; TRBD2 agrees at 11 bases. J was trimmed by 0 bases and V by 3 bases; bases with no gene match: 7. Germline assignment: CDR1 SGDLS and CDR2 YYNGEE. This CDR3 has 18 amino acids. The CDR3 here is CASSAGTSGYSNTGELFF. For the CDR3, the DNA is TGTGCCAGCAGCGCGGGGACTAGCGGTTACTCGAACACCGGGGAGCTGTTTTTT.

J is TRBJ1-2 and V is TRBV6-1; D is unresolved. The V end lost 0 bases, the J end lost 3 bases, and 14 bases lay between the germline ends. This CDR3 contains 16 residues. CDR1 is MNHNS and CDR2 is SASEGT in the germline V gene. CDR3 residues: CASSEAVVTRDYGYTF. CDR3 in DNA: TGTGCCAGCAGTGAAGCGGTTGTGACTAGAGACTATGGCTACACCTTC.

The chain has TRBV28 and TRBJ2-5, with 15 bases lining up with TRBD2. Per the germline V gene, CDR1 is MDHEN and CDR2 is SYDVKM. J lost 5 bases, V lost 3 bases, and 1 base had no gene match. There are 15 residues in the CDR3. In DNA form, the CDR3 reads TGTGCCAGCAGTTTCGGACTAGCGGGGGGGGAGACCCAGTACTTC. It translates to CASSFGLAGGETQYF.

The V and J genes are TRBV4-3 and TRBJ2-5, with 8 bases lining up with TRBD1. Germline V CDR1 and CDR2: LGHNA, YSLEER. The V gene end was trimmed by 3 bases and the J gene end by 5 bases; junction bases not matched to a gene: 5. The CDR3 extends over 14 amino acids. The CDR3 loop reads CASSQQQGVETQYF. For the CDR3, the DNA is TGCGCCAGCAGCCAGCAACAGGGGGTGGAGACCCAGTACTTC.

This chain connects TRBV27 to TRBJ2-7, with 8 positions matching TRBD2. The CDR3 has 15 amino acids. Trimming took 5 bases from V and 0 from J; bases not matched to a gene: 6. Germline V gene lookup returns CDR1 MNHEY and CDR2 SMNVEV (reference sequence). The DNA for the CDR3 is TGTGCCAGCAGTCCTATAAGCGGGAGCTCCTACGAGCAGTACTTC. It specifies CASSPISGSSYEQYF.

The V call is TRBV5-5, the J call TRBJ1-3; 10 positions match TRBD1. The CDR3 length is 16 residues. The ends lost 0 bases at V and 4 bases at J; junction bases unmatched: 4. The V gene's germline CDR1 is SGHKS and CDR2 YYEKEE (reference sequence). CDR3 region: CASSLDGTGVGNTIYF. CDR3 DNA: TGTGCCAGCAGCTTGGACGGGACAGGGGTAGGAAACACCATATATTTT.

The J gene is TRBJ2-1, the V gene TRBV6-4, with 11 nucleotides matching TRBD2. V was clipped by 3 bases and J by 10 bases; unmatched bases: 8. The CDR3 has 15 amino acids. Per germline, CDR1 MRHNA and CDR2 SNTAGT. In nucleotides, the CDR3 is TGTGCCAGCAGTGATAGCGGGAGGGCCCTTAGGGAGCAGTTCTTC. Its protein is CASSDSGRALREQFF.

The V and J genes are TRBV7-9 and TRBJ1-2, with 7 bases aligning to TRBD1. The ends lost 5 bases at V and 0 bases at J; junction bases unmatched: 6. This CDR3 region has 15 residues. Germline loops: CDR1 SEHNR, CDR2 FQNEAQ (reference sequence). The CDR3 nucleotides are TGTGCCAGCAGCGTAGTTACAGGGGCTAACTATGGCTACACCTTC. Encoded protein: CASSVVTGANYGYTF.

The chain employs TRBV5-1 and TRBJ2-3; 10 bases agree with TRBD2. This CDR3 spans 16 amino acids. CDR1 SGHRS and CDR2 YFSETQ come from the germline V gene. The V and J ends lost 5 bases and 5 bases, in that order; junction bases with no gene match: 11. The CDR3 DNA is TGCGCCAGCAGAAGCGTAAGCGGGAGGGGTGGAGATACGCAGTATTTT. It encodes CASRSVSGRGGDTQYF.

This rearrangement joins TRBV30 to TRBJ2-1; 7 bases line up with TRBD1. CDR1 GTSNPN and CDR2 SVGIG come from the germline V gene (reference sequence). The CDR3 has 14 amino acids. V lost 2 bases and J lost 12; bases outside the gene matches: 13. The CDR3 sequence is CAWSSGQAIARQFF. The DNA for the CDR3 is TGTGCCTGGAGTTCTGGACAGGCTATAGCGAGGCAGTTCTTC.

J is TRBJ1-1 and V is TRBV9, with TRBD1 matching 9 bases. The germline V gene encodes CDR1 SGDLS and CDR2 YYNGEE. This CDR3 region has 16 residues. Unmatched junction bases numbered 12, after V lost 7 bases and J lost 2 bases. The CDR3: CASGRGQGKANTEAFF. Here the CDR3 DNA reads TGTGCCAGCGGCCGCGGACAGGGGAAAGCCAACACTGAAGCTTTCTTT.

The chain has TRBV27 and TRBJ2-3; D is possibly TRBD2 (6 bases). The CDR3 has 14 residues. Deletions cut 5 bases from V and 1 base from J, with 10 bases between. Germline V gives CDR1 MNHEY, CDR2 SMNVEV (reference sequence). CDR3 in amino acids: CASSVSGGTDTQYF. The DNA for the CDR3 is TGTGCCAGCAGTGTTAGCGGAGGCACAGATACGCAGTATTTT.

This clone appeared a single time. CDR3 loop: CASSQVSSWGLRIGETQYF. The CDR3 nucleotides are TGTGCCAGCAGCCAAGTCAGTAGCTGGGGACTCCGGATCGGAGAGACCCAGTACTTC. V usage is TRBV14 and J usage is TRBJ2-5; D might be TRBD2 (6 bases). The CDR3 is made up of 19 amino acids. V gave up 1 base and J gave up 4 bases, with 25 bases separating them. Germline CDR1 and CDR2: SGHDN and FVKESK.

The V and J genes are TRBV19 and TRBJ1-5; TRBD1 agrees at 8 bases. J lost 7 bases, V lost 8 bases, and 13 bases had no gene match. This CDR3 comprises 15 residues. CDR1 and CDR2 from the germline V gene are LNHDA and SQIVND (reference sequence). CDR3 sequence (DNA): TGTGCCAGTTACCCCGGGACAGGAGCTCCCCAGCCCCAGCATTTT. Its translation is CASYPGTGAPQPQHF.

This clone was seen a single time. The chain couples TRBV9 to TRBJ2-7; 8 bases map to TRBD1. V gave up 4 bases and J gave up 2 bases; unmatched junction bases: 5. The CDR3 covers 14 residues. Per the germline V gene, CDR1 is SGDLS and CDR2 is YYNGEE. The CDR3 spells CASSPGGYAYEQYF. The CDR3 region has the DNA TGTGCCAGCAGCCCAGGGGGCTACGCCTACGAGCAGTACTTC. Drawing the rest from reference TRBV9 and TRBJ2-7, the complete variable domain is DSGVTQTPKHLITATGQRVTLRCSPRSGDLSVYWYQQSLDQGLQFLIQYYNGEERAKGNILERFSAQQFPDLHSELNLSSLELGDSALYFCASSPGGYAYEQYFGPGTRLTVT.

The V call is TRBV27, the J call TRBJ1-2, with D tentatively TRBD1 (6 bases). Between the trimmed V and J ends, which lost 6 bases and 6 bases, there was a span of 20 bases. The CDR3 contains 15 residues. Germline CDR1 and CDR2: MNHEY and SMNVEV (reference sequence). The CDR3 DNA is TGTGCCAGCAGCTTCATCCGGGACATTAATCATGGCTACACCTTC. It encodes CASSFIRDINHGYTF.

The chain employs TRBV5-1 and TRBJ1-2; TRBD1 is a possible D gene (5 bases). Trimming cost V 4 bases and J 5 bases, with 12 bases left between them. Germline values: CDR1 SGHRS, CDR2 YFSETQ. This CDR3 has 13 residues. The CDR3 nucleotides read TGCGCCAGCAGCCTGGACGGGACTTATGGCTACACCTTC. Translating it yields CASSLDGTYGYTF.

This chain joins TRBV7-2 and TRBJ2-2, with a possible D match to TRBD2 (6 bases). V was clipped by 2 bases and J by 6 bases, with 16 bases between them. Germline values: CDR1 SGHTA, CDR2 FQGNSA. The CDR3 is made up of 16 amino acids. CDR3 nucleotides: TGTGCCAGCAGCTTATTCCCTAGTTCTAGCGCCGGGGAGCTGTTTTTT. This sequence encodes CASSLFPSSSAGELFF.

V and J are TRBV19 and TRBJ1-1; 8 positions agree with TRBD1. The CDR3 loop spans 14 amino acids. Germline trimming cut 6 bases from V and 3 bases from J; bases unmatched to any gene: 6. Germline V lookup: CDR1 LNHDA, CDR2 SQIVND (reference sequence). The DNA of the CDR3 is TGTGCCAGTAGCATTACACAGGGGGACACTGAAGCTTTCTTT. Residues: CASSITQGDTEAFF.

This clone was seen once. The chain carries TRBV27 and TRBJ2-7; maybe TRBD1 (6 bases). Trimming took off 3 bases at V and 7 bases at J, with 13 bases between the two ends. This CDR3 comprises 13 residues. CDR1 and CDR2 from the germline V gene are MNHEY and SMNVEV (reference sequence). This CDR3 is CASSFTGFGEQYF. For the CDR3, the DNA is TGTGCCAGCAGTTTTACAGGGTTCGGGGAGCAGTACTTC.

The chain recombines TRBV5-4 with TRBJ2-3; D is ambiguous. The CDR3 spans 14 residues. Germline CDR1 reads SGHNT; CDR2 reads YYREEE (reference sequence). Between the trimmed V and J ends, which lost 5 bases and 2 bases, there was a span of 12 bases. The CDR3 DNA follows: TGTGCCAGCAGTCGGGTGATGGACACAGATACGCAGTATTTT. Encoded protein: CASSRVMDTDTQYF. Together with reference TRBV5-4 and TRBJ2-3, the CDR3 gives the full variable domain: ETGVTQSPTHLIKTRGQQVTLRCSSQSGHNTVSWYQQALGQGPQFIFQYYREEENGRGNFPPRFSGLQFPNYSSELNVNALELDDSALYLCASSRVMDTDTQYFGPGTRLTVL.

The chain is built from TRBV19 and TRBJ1-4; 7 bases line up with TRBD1. CDR1 is LNHDA and CDR2 is SQIVND in the germline V gene (reference sequence). The ends lost 4 bases at V and 5 bases at J; junction bases unmatched: 4. The CDR3 runs 14 residues. This chain's CDR3 is CASSTGTANEKLFF. In nucleotides, the CDR3 is TGTGCCAGTAGTACCGGGACAGCCAATGAAAAACTGTTTTTT.

V is TRBV27 and J is TRBJ2-5, with a tentative D call TRBD1 (6 bases). The germline V gene has CDR1 MNHEY and CDR2 SMNVEV (reference sequence). The CDR3 runs 15 residues. V was clipped by 9 bases and J by 4 bases, with 21 bases between them. CDR3 sequence reads: CAREIGGFSTETQYF. The DNA for the CDR3 is TGTGCCAGAGAAATAGGGGGATTTTCAACAGAGACCCAGTACTTC.

The CDR3, as DNA: TGTGCCAGCAGTACAGGGGCGGACACTGAAGCTTTCTTT. It codes for CASSTGADTEAFF. V is TRBV7-8 and J is TRBJ1-1; TRBD1 aligns across 7 bases. The germline V gene encodes CDR1 SGHVS and CDR2 FQNEAQ. The CDR3 has 13 amino acids. J was trimmed by 3 bases and V by 6 bases; bases with no gene match: 4.

The V call is TRBV5-1, the J call TRBJ2-5; 10 bases align to TRBD2. The CDR3 sequence is 17 residues long. The germline V gene encodes CDR1 SGHRS and CDR2 YFSETQ. Trimming at V came to 4 bases and at J to 5 bases, leaving 14 bases not matched to a gene. The chain's CDR3 is CASSPGALAGDWETQYF. The CDR3 DNA reads TGCGCCAGCAGCCCCGGGGCGCTAGCGGGAGATTGGGAGACCCAGTACTTC. Looking up the rest from reference TRBV5-1 and TRBJ2-5 gives the full variable domain: KAGVTQTPRYLIKTRGQQVTLSCSPISGHRSVSWYQQTPGQGLQFLFEYFSETQRNKGNFPGRFSGRQFSNSRSEMNVSTLELGDSALYLCASSPGALAGDWETQYFGPGTRLLVL.

The rearrangement uses TRBV18 and TRBJ2-7, with 9 bases identical to TRBD1. Germline lookup yields CDR1 KGHSH and CDR2 LQKENI. J gave up 1 base and V 2 bases, and 3 bases lay outside the gene matches. This CDR3 spans 15 amino acids. CDR3 loop: CASSPSGQGSYEQYF. DNA of the CDR3: TGTGCCAGCTCACCATCGGGACAGGGATCCTACGAGCAGTACTTC.